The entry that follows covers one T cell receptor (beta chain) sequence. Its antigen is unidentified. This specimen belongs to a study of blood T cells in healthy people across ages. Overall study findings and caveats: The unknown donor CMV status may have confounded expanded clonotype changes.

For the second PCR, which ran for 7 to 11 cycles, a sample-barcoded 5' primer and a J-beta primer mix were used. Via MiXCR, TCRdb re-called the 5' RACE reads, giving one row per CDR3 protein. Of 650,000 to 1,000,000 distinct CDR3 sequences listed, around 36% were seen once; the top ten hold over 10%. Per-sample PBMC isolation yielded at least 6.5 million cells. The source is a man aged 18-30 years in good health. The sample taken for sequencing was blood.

CDR3 coding DNA: TGTGCCAGCAGTTTAGGGCGACAGCAGGGCGGTTTTGGCACAGATACGCAGTATTTT. Its protein is CASSLGRQQGGFGTDTQYF. This chain connects TRBV12-3 or TRBV12-4 to TRBJ2-3, with D maybe TRBD1 (5 bases). Trimming removed 1 base from V and 1 base from J, with 21 bases in between. There are 19 residues in the CDR3.